This T cell receptor beta chain was identified in a study of cytomegalovirus exposure and HLA in healthy donors. Findings and caveats of the study: In a later analysis, TCR beta V- and J-gene trimming was associated with a missense DCLRE1C variant. Reportedly, HLA-A and HLA-B alleles of most subjects were accurately predicted from TCR beta.

Germline V lookup: CDR1 MNHNS, CDR2 SASEGT. CDR3 length: 11 amino acids. As concerns this clone: Its antigen is not identified. The junction departs from the called germline gene at one end, perhaps through a read error.

It was with 60 Vbeta and 13 Jbeta primers that the PCR ran. Repertoires were generated with immunoSEQ multiplex PCR, while TCRdb's copy carries only in-frame clones and drops some. Of around 150,000 clones in the sample, around 76% were seen once. V and J are TRBV6-1 and TRBJ2-7, with no clear D. The origin of this receptor is a female donor in good health and CMV-seronegative. The specimen sequenced was PBMCs. The CDR3 loop is CASSESTVLLF. The CDR3 DNA reads as TGTGCCAGCAGTGAATCAACAGTGCTCCTTTTC.